These 12 T cell receptor beta chains were sequenced from one sample in a study of T-cell memory formation after mild COVID-19 (dated by TCRdb to the early 2020s). The protocol used for the library was 5' RACE. TCRdb lists the instrument as Illumina NovaSeq 6000. TCRdb's own reprocessing of the public reads used fastp at Q25 and MiXCR and kept productive beta chains. Rows merge per CDR3 protein into single entries with the most common DNA and genes. A total of some 270,000 distinct CDR3 sequences appear in this sample, approximately 15% of them only once. Less than 2.5% of the sample belongs to the ten largest clones. The sequenced sample consisted of PBMCs or a T cell subset sorted from them (not recorded which). All receptors derive from an adult woman who had mild COVID-19 (a few samples of this study predate the infection). The sample titles of this study are shuffled in the database, so cell type and time point are left out; the donor was told from shared clones.

Comments on this clonotype: A junction end diverges from the germline sequence, so it may reflect a read error. The gene calls are TRBV4-3 and TRBJ1-1, with D possibly being TRBD1 (5 bases). CDR3 size: 14 residues. The germline gives CDR1 LGHNA, CDR2 YSLEER. DNA for the CDR3: TGCGACAGCAGCCAAGATAAGGGGCGCACTGAAGCTTTCTTT. It is translated as CDSSQDKGRTEAFF.

This clonotype was seen a few times. The V call is TRBV4-2, the J call TRBJ1-1, with D perhaps TRBD1 (5 bases). Germline lookup yields CDR1 LGHNA and CDR2 YNFKEQ. Trimming removed 0 bases from V and 1 base from J, with 12 bases in between. The length of the CDR3 is 16 residues. CDR3 protein: CASSQDDSTGNTEAFF. CDR3 DNA: TGTGCCAGCAGCCAAGACGATTCAACAGGGAACACTGAAGCTTTCTTT.

This clonotype was counted many times. V and J are TRBV12-3 or TRBV12-4 and TRBJ1-4, with TRBD1 as a possible D gene (6 bases). The CDR3 is made up of 14 amino acids. V was clipped by 6 bases and J by 5 bases, with 13 bases between them. The CDR3 here is CASRPGQRNEKLFF. CDR3 in DNA: TGTGCCAGCAGACCGGGACAACGGAATGAAAAACTGTTTTTT.

V usage is TRBV30 and J usage is TRBJ1-1; no clear D. Germline lookup yields CDR1 GTSNPN and CDR2 SVGIG (reference sequence). Trimming stripped 4 bases from V and 4 bases from J, with 7 bases between. This CDR3 is 11 amino acids long. CDR3 amino acids: CAWTWRTEAFF. In DNA form, the CDR3 reads TGTGCCTGGACTTGGCGCACTGAAGCTTTCTTT.

This clonotype was seen more than once but under ten times. The rearrangement links TRBV5-4 to TRBJ2-5; 10 bases align to TRBD2. The CDR3 has 16 amino acids. V dropped 4 bases and J dropped 5; count of bases not matched to a gene: 11. The V gene's germline CDR1 is SGHNT and CDR2 YYREEE (reference sequence). This CDR3 is CASSPPSGSVGETQYF. CDR3 DNA: TGTGCCAGCAGCCCGCCTAGCGGGAGTGTAGGCGAGACCCAGTACTTC.

This clonotype was detected only a few times. V usage is TRBV7-2 and J usage is TRBJ1-4; D call uncertain. CDR1 is SGHTA and CDR2 is FQGNSA in the germline V gene. The CDR3 has 15 amino acids. V lost 4 bases to trimming and J lost 5 bases, with 14 bases between them. The DNA for the CDR3 is TGTGCCAGCAGCTCCAGCGGCACACAGAATGAAAAACTGTTTTTT. It encodes CASSSSGTQNEKLFF.

The table lists this clonotype with a few counts. The V and J genes are TRBV6-6 and TRBJ1-5; D ambiguous. Germline-derived CDR1 and CDR2 are MNHNY and SVGAGI (reference sequence). V was shortened by 4 bases and J by 6 bases, with 16 bases between the two germline ends. There are 15 residues in the CDR3. CDR3 residues: CASSSLGLVGQPQHF. DNA of the CDR3: TGTGCCAGCAGTTCCCTCGGACTCGTTGGTCAGCCCCAGCATTTT.

The V gene is TRBV9, the J gene TRBJ2-7, with D perhaps TRBD1 (6 bases). With 0 bases removed from V and 3 bases from J, the gap between germline ends came to 13 bases. This CDR3 comprises 15 residues. The germline V gene has CDR1 SGDLS and CDR2 YYNGEE. CDR3 nucleotide sequence: TGTGCCAGCAGCGTAGCCCCAGGGGAGCACTACGAGCAGTACTTC. Translation gives CASSVAPGEHYEQYF. The variable domain in full, with the rest retrieved from reference TRBV9 and TRBJ2-7, is DSGVTQTPKHLITATGQRVTLRCSPRSGDLSVYWYQQSLDQGLQFLIQYYNGEERAKGNILERFSAQQFPDLHSELNLSSLELGDSALYFCASSVAPGEHYEQYFGPGTRLTVT.

This clonotype was counted a few times. The chain recombines TRBV7-3 with TRBJ2-1; no firm D call. Germline assignment: CDR1 SGHTA and CDR2 FQGTGA. V lost 5 bases and J 7 bases, leaving 15 bases between the germline ends. The CDR3 runs 14 residues. The CDR3 coding sequence is TGTGCCAGCAGCCCGGCCCAGTCAAAAAATGAGCAGTTCTTC. This gives the protein CASSPAQSKNEQFF.

V gene TRBV20-1 combines with J gene TRBJ2-7, with D possibly matching TRBD1 (6 bases). Trimming took off 5 bases at V and 2 bases at J, with 16 bases between the two ends. CDR1 DFQATT and CDR2 SNEGSKA come from the germline V gene (reference sequence). The CDR3 covers 14 residues. The CDR3, as DNA: TGCAGTGCTTCTCGCCAGGGGTTCACCTACGAGCAGTACTTC. Its translation: CSASRQGFTYEQYF.

The V call is TRBV2, the J call TRBJ2-2; D remains unclear. Germline CDR1 is SNHLY and CDR2 is FYNNEI. Trimming removed 1 base from V and 7 bases from J, with 4 bases in between. The length of the CDR3 is 12 residues. CDR3 sequence reads: CASSEGGGELFF. CDR3 DNA sequence: TGTGCCAGCAGTGAAGGGGGCGGGGAGCTGTTTTTT.

V is TRBV7-6 and J is TRBJ1-2; D call uncertain. Trimming cost V 1 base and J 4 bases, with 13 bases left between them. Per the germline V gene, CDR1 is SGHVS and CDR2 is FNYEAQ. The CDR3 runs 15 residues. CDR3 bases: TGTGCCAGCAGCTTAGGGCTGACTATTAGCTATGGCTACACCTTC. This translates into CASSLGLTISYGYTF.